The T cell receptor (beta chain) described here comes from a study of T cell repertoires in cytomegalovirus infection. TCRdb recomputed calls from the reads with MiXCR, one row per CDR3 protein. The repertoire holds 80,000 or so distinct CDR3 sequences, with 20% to 30% as singletons. A word on this clonotype: Its cognate antigen is unknown.

The CDR3 loop spans 15 amino acids. CDR1 is LGHNA and CDR2 is YNFKEQ in the germline V gene. V was cut by 0 bases and J by 6 bases, with 12 bases left in between. The clonotype was recovered from a human donor in good health (CMV status not recorded). Some clones in this sample may be carry-over from other donors' samples. This rearrangement joins TRBV4-2 to TRBJ1-5, with TRBD1 as a possible D gene (5 bases). The material sequenced was CD8+ T cells from cultured PBMCs, taken from culture after CMV antigen stimulation. The CDR3 DNA is TGTGCCAGCAGCCAAGATTGGGGGGTGGGTCAGCCCCAGCATTTT. Encoded protein: CASSQDWGVGQPQHF.